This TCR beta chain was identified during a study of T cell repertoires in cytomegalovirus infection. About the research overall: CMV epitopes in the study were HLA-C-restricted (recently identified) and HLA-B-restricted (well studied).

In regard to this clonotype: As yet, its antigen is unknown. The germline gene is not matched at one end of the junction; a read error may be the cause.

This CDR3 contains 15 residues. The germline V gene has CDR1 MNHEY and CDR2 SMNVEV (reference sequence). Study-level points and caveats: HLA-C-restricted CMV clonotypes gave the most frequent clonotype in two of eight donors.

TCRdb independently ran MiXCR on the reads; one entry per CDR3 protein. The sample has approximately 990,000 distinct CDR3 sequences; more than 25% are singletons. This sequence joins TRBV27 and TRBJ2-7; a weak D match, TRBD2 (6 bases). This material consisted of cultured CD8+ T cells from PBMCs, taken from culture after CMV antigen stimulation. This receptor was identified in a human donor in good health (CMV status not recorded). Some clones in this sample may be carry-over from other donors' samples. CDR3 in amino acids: CASSLSIGGDYGQYF. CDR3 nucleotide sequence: TGTGCCAGCAGTTTATCGATCGGGGGAGACTACGGGCAGTACTTC.